Presented here are 6 T cell receptor beta chains from one specimen sequenced in a study of Ad26.COV2.S vaccination and SARS-CoV-2 variants. Method: immunoSEQ multiplex PCR; TCRdb's copy keeps in-frame clones and lacks some. The sample lists around 250,000 clones, more than 75% occurring once. Specified treatment: about 20 received Ad26.COV2.S at low or high dose, single or two shots; a few received placebo; per-sample allocation not given. Sampling was performed 63 days after the first vaccine or placebo injection. The material sequenced was peripheral blood, taken in a trial of Ad26.COV2.S vaccine versus placebo. Receptor source: a person between 18 and 65 years old who received the Ad26.COV2.S COVID-19 vaccine or a placebo.

The chain has TRBV5-1 and TRBJ1-2; TRBD1 matches at 7 bases. Germline CDR1 and CDR2: SGHRS and YFSETQ. CDR3 length: 14 residues. J gave up 7 bases and V 4 bases, and 10 bases lay outside the gene matches. CDR3 residues: CASSRTTGVGGYTF. The DNA of the CDR3 is TGCGCCAGCAGCCGCACCACAGGGGTGGGTGGCTACACCTTC.

The chain employs TRBV3-1 (or the pseudogene TRBV3-2) and TRBJ2-1; TRBD2 matches at 14 bases. This CDR3 spans 16 amino acids. CDR1 is LGHDT and CDR2 is YNNKEL in the germline V gene (reference sequence). Trimming at V came to 5 bases and at J to 5 bases, leaving 5 bases not matched to a gene. This CDR3 is CASSARLAGGHNEQFF. The CDR3 nucleotides read TGTGCCAGCAGCGCTCGACTAGCGGGGGGGCACAATGAGCAGTTCTTC.

This clone was counted a few times. V gene TRBV5-5 combines with J gene TRBJ2-5; 10 positions match TRBD1. V was pared by 4 bases and J by 4 bases, with 10 bases of the junction left unmatched. Germline loops: CDR1 SGHKS, CDR2 YYEKEE (reference sequence). The CDR3 loop spans 16 amino acids. CDR3 nucleotides: TGTGCCAGCAGCCCGGGGCCTAGACAGGGGGCAGAGACCCAGTACTTC. Protein: CASSPGPRQGAETQYF.

The V call is TRBV5-1, the J call TRBJ1-4; unclear D gene. V was cut by 0 bases and J by 7 bases, with 7 bases left in between. The CDR3 spans 13 residues. Germline V gene sequence: CDR1 SGHRS, CDR2 YFSETQ. In DNA form, the CDR3 reads TGCGCCAGCAGCTTGGTCGATGGTGAAAAACTGTTTTTT. Its protein is CASSLVDGEKLFF. Drawing the rest from reference TRBV5-1 and TRBJ1-4, the complete variable domain is KAGVTQTPRYLIKTRGQQVTLSCSPISGHRSVSWYQQTPGQGLQFLFEYFSETQRNKGNFPGRFSGRQFSNSRSEMNVSTLELGDSALYLCASSLVDGEKLFFGSGTQLSVL.

V is TRBV5-1 and J is TRBJ1-1, with D perhaps TRBD1 (5 bases). Germline V lookup: CDR1 SGHRS, CDR2 YFSETQ. This CDR3 has 14 residues. The V and J ends lost 3 bases and 8 bases respectively, with 17 bases between them. The CDR3 here is CASSWGPTTWEAFF. For the CDR3, the DNA is TGCGCCAGCAGCTGGGGACCCACTACTTGGGAAGCTTTCTTT.

This chain connects TRBV5-8 to TRBJ1-1; D call uncertain. V was clipped by 0 bases and J by 7 bases, with 1 base between them. The length of the CDR3 is 10 residues. The germline V gene has CDR1 SGHTS and CDR2 YDEGEE. The chain's CDR3 is CASSLVEAFF. CDR3 DNA: TGTGCCAGCAGCTTGGTTGAAGCTTTCTTT.